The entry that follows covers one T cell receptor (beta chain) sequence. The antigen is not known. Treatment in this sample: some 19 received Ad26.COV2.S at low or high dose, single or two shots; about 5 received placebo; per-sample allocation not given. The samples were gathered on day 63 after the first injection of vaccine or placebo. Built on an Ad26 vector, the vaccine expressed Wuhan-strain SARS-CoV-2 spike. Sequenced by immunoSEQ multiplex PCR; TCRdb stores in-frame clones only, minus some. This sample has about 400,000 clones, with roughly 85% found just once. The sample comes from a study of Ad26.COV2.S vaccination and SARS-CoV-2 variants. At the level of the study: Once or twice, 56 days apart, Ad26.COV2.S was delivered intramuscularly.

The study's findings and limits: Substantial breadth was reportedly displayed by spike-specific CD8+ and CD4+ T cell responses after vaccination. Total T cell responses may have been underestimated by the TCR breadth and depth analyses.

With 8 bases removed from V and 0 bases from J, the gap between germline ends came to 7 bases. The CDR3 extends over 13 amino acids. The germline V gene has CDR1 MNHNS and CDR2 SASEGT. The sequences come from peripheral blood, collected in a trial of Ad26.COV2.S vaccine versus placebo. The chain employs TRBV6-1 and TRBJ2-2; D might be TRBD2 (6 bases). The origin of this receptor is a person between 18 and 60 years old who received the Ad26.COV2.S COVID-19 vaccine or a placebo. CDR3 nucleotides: TGTGCCAGCCGGGACTCGAACACCGGGGAGCTGTTTTTT. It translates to CASRDSNTGELFF.